Listed below are T cell receptor beta chains from one sample, sequenced in a study of PD-1 blockade in classical Hodgkin lymphoma. Clones were read by immunoSEQ multiplex PCR, and TCRdb kept only the in-frame ones, dropping some. This sample has about 27,000 clones, with 75% to 90% found just once. Sequences were derived from CD4+ T cells from blood, sampled before the fourth cycle of nivolumab. The receptors stem from a human donor with classical Hodgkin lymphoma. The CDR3 runs from the conserved cysteine through the conserved F or W. The order of the fields is D gene, J gene, V gene, clone size, CDR3 DNA, CDR3 protein. A D gene is named only where the DNA matches it firmly. Where a row states a size, it is once, few, many or the class of an expanded clone; other rows omit it.

D: -
J: TRBJ2-2
V: TRBV7-9
size: once
DNA: TGTGCCAGCAGCCAAAGCGCAGGGTTCTACACCGGGGAGCTGTTTTTT
CDR3: CASSQSAGFYTGELFF

D: -
J: TRBJ2-7
V: TRBV7-2
size: -
DNA: TGTGCCAGCAGCTTAGCGATCGGCGGAGCCGGCGAGCAGTACTTC
CDR3: CASSLAIGGAGEQYF

D: TRBD1
J: TRBJ2-7
V: TRBV4-2
size: -
DNA: TGTGCCAGCAGTCCAACTGGTGGGACAGGAACTTACTACGAGCAGTACTTC
CDR3: CASSPTGGTGTYYEQYF

D: -
J: TRBJ2-7
V: TRBV23-1
size: -
DNA: TGCGCCAGCAGTCAAGTCCTAGAGCAGTACTTC
CDR3: CASSQVLEQYF

D: -
J: TRBJ1-1
V: TRBV11-2
size: -
DNA: TGTGCCAGCAGCTTAGTAACAGGTGGGCCTAGGGTGAACACTGAAGCTTTCTTT
CDR3: CASSLVTGGPRVNTEAFF

D: -
J: TRBJ2-5
V: TRBV11-2
size: -
DNA: TGTGCCAGCAGCTTTACGGCGGGAAGGGAGACCCAGTACTTC
CDR3: CASSFTAGRETQYF

D: -
J: TRBJ1-1
V: TRBV6-5
size: -
DNA: TGTGCCAGCAGTTACGACGCCTACAGAGTTTACACTGAAGCTTTCTTT
CDR3: CASSYDAYRVYTEAFF

D: -
J: TRBJ1-2
V: TRBV28
size: few
DNA: TGTGCCAGCAGTCCAAGAGAGCTCAACTATGGCTACACCTTC
CDR3: CASSPRELNYGYTF

D: -
J: TRBJ1-5
V: TRBV5-5
size: -
DNA: TGTGCCAGCAGCTTCAGGGCAGTGGGGAATCAGCCCCAGCATTTT
CDR3: CASSFRAVGNQPQHF

D: -
J: TRBJ2-6
V: TRBV30
size: -
DNA: TGTGCCTGGAGTGTACGATTGGGTGTCCTGACTTTC
CDR3: CAWSVRLGVLTF

D: -
J: TRBJ1-5
V: TRBV28
size: -
DNA: TGTGCCAGCGTCCGGTCTGGACGGGAACAGCCCCAGCATTTT
CDR3: CASVRSGREQPQHF

D: TRBD1
J: TRBJ2-7
V: TRBV6-5
size: -
DNA: TGTGCCAGCACCCGGTCCGGGACAGGGCGATACGAGCAGTACTTC
CDR3: CASTRSGTGRYEQYF

D: -
J: TRBJ2-7
V: TRBV6-1
size: -
DNA: TGTGCCAGCAGTGAAGCCGGGGACCGTTACGAGCAGTACTTC
CDR3: CASSEAGDRYEQYF

D: TRBD2
J: TRBJ2-5
V: TRBV6-1
size: -
DNA: TGTGCCAGCAGTGTCCTAGCGGGAGGGGACGTTCTCCTTGGGACCCAGTACTTC
CDR3: CASSVLAGGDVLLGTQYF

D: TRBD1
J: TRBJ1-1
V: TRBV18
size: -
DNA: TGTGCCAGCTCCCCGACAGGGGCGGTTGAAGCTTTCTTT
CDR3: CASSPTGAVEAFF

D: -
J: TRBJ1-2
V: TRBV5-5
size: -
DNA: TGTGCCAGCAGCTTGGCGGCACCCTTCCACTATGGCTACACCTTC
CDR3: CASSLAAPFHYGYTF

D: -
J: TRBJ2-2
V: TRBV7-2
size: -
DNA: TGTGCCAGCAGCGCCCCCCAGCGGACGAACACCGGGGAGCTGTTTTTT
CDR3: CASSAPQRTNTGELFF

D: TRBD1
J: TRBJ2-7
V: TRBV7-6
size: -
DNA: TGTGCCAGCAGCTTAGACACCGGGACAGGGGCACCCTACGAGCAGTACTTC
CDR3: CASSLDTGTGAPYEQYF

D: -
J: TRBJ1-1
V: TRBV5-1
size: few
DNA: TGCGCCAGCAGCCCTCGGGTGGACAGAGCTGAAGCTTTCTTT
CDR3: CASSPRVDRAEAFF

D: TRBD1
J: TRBJ1-1
V: TRBV29-1
size: -
DNA: TGCAGCGTTACGACAGGGTCCCACACTGAAGCTTTCTTT
CDR3: CSVTTGSHTEAFF

D: -
J: TRBJ2-7
V: TRBV19
size: once
DNA: TGTGCCAGTAGTATATTAGGGGGGAAGGCCTACGAGCAGTACTTC
CDR3: CASSILGGKAYEQYF

D: -
J: TRBJ1-1
V: TRBV6-5
size: -
DNA: TGTGCCAGCAGCCGACCGACAGGGAACACTGAAGCTTTCTTT
CDR3: CASSRPTGNTEAFF

D: TRBD2
J: TRBJ2-1
V: TRBV7-2
size: -
DNA: TGTGCCAGCAGCTTATTCGGGACTAGCGGGACCTACAATGAGCAGTTCTTC
CDR3: CASSLFGTSGTYNEQFF

D: -
J: TRBJ1-2
V: TRBV28
size: -
DNA: TGTGCCAGCAGCCTGGGTAATAGCTATGGCTACACCTTC
CDR3: CASSLGNSYGYTF

D: TRBD2
J: TRBJ2-3
V: TRBV7-9
size: -
DNA: TGTGCCAGCAGCTTAGTAAGGGATTCGGCTAGCGGACCCACAGATACGCAGTATTTT
CDR3: CASSLVRDSASGPTDTQYF

D: -
J: TRBJ1-2
V: TRBV7-7
size: -
DNA: TGTGCCAGCAGTTTCGCGACAGCGTACTATGGCTACACCTTC
CDR3: CASSFATAYYGYTF

D: -
J: TRBJ1-1
V: TRBV19
size: -
DNA: TGTGCCAGTAGTATACCTGGGCCGAGGACTGAAGCTTTCTTT
CDR3: CASSIPGPRTEAFF

D: TRBD1
J: TRBJ1-1
V: TRBV11-3
size: -
DNA: TGTGCCAGCAGCGAACAGGGGAGTAGCGGCACTGAAGCTTTCTTT
CDR3: CASSEQGSSGTEAFF

D: -
J: TRBJ1-2
V: TRBV30
size: medium-sized
DNA: TGTGCCTGGAGTGTACGGACCTCTGGGCGTCGGGGAACTGGCTACACCTTC
CDR3: CAWSVRTSGRRGTGYTF

D: TRBD1
J: TRBJ1-6
V: TRBV5-1
size: -
DNA: TGCGCCACGAGGACAGGAGACAATTCACCCCTCCACTTT
CDR3: CATRTGDNSPLHF

D: -
J: TRBJ2-4
V: TRBV18
size: -
DNA: TGTGCCAGCTCACCTAGACAGGAGGTGGCCAAAAACATTCAGTACTTC
CDR3: CASSPRQEVAKNIQYF

D: TRBD1
J: TRBJ2-1
V: TRBV29-1
size: -
DNA: TGCAGCGTCGGAGACAGGGACCTATACAATGAGCAGTTCTTC
CDR3: CSVGDRDLYNEQFF

D: -
J: TRBJ1-4
V: TRBV28
size: -
DNA: TGTGCCAGCAGCGCGACGGGGTTTGATGAAAAACTGTTTTTT
CDR3: CASSATGFDEKLFF

D: TRBD1
J: TRBJ2-7
V: TRBV10-2
size: few
DNA: TGCGCCAGCAGCGGGACAGGGGGTCCCTACGAGCAGTACTTC
CDR3: CASSGTGGPYEQYF

D: TRBD1
J: TRBJ1-3
V: TRBV28
size: few
DNA: TGTGCCAGCAGTGCGGGACAGGCCTCTGGAAACACCATATATTTT
CDR3: CASSAGQASGNTIYF

D: -
J: TRBJ1-1
V: TRBV7-2
size: -
DNA: TGTGCCAGCAGCTCCATAGAGGGAACTGAAGCTTTCTTT
CDR3: CASSSIEGTEAFF

D: -
J: TRBJ2-1
V: TRBV7-2
size: once
DNA: TGTGCCAGCAGCTTAGTCGTGAACAATGAGCAGTTCTTC
CDR3: CASSLVVNNEQFF

D: -
J: TRBJ1-1
V: TRBV4-1
size: -
DNA: TGCGCCAGCAGCCAAAAGGGCTTATTGGAGACTGAAGCTTTCTTT
CDR3: CASSQKGLLETEAFF

D: TRBD2
J: TRBJ2-4
V: TRBV7-2
size: -
DNA: TGTGCCAGCAGCCCCAGAGAAGCGGGAGGGATTAGCGCCAAAAACATTCAGTACTTC
CDR3: CASSPREAGGISAKNIQYF

D: -
J: TRBJ1-2
V: TRBV6-4
size: -
DNA: TGTGCCAGCAGTGCCGGGGAGTCCGATGGCTACACCTTC
CDR3: CASSAGESDGYTF

D: -
J: TRBJ1-5
V: TRBV7-9
size: few
DNA: TGTGCCAGCAGCCCGGCCGGGGTTCAGCCCCAGCATTTT
CDR3: CASSPAGVQPQHF

D: -
J: TRBJ2-6
V: TRBV6-1
size: -
DNA: TGTGCCAGCATGAAACAGTCCTCTGGGGCCAACGTCCTGACTTTC
CDR3: CASMKQSSGANVLTF

D: -
J: TRBJ1-5
V: TRBV7-2
size: -
DNA: TGTGCCAGCAGTTTAACTCAAAATCAGCCCCAGCATTTT
CDR3: CASSLTQNQPQHF

D: TRBD1
J: TRBJ2-2
V: TRBV30
size: -
DNA: TGTGCCTGCCACAGGGGAAGCACCGGGGAGCTGTTTTTT
CDR3: CACHRGSTGELFF

D: TRBD1
J: TRBJ2-7
V: TRBV28
size: -
DNA: TGTGCCAGCACCGAACGGACAGGAAGACACGAGCAGTACTTC
CDR3: CASTERTGRHEQYF

D: TRBD2
J: TRBJ2-5
V: TRBV5-4
size: -
DNA: TGTGCCACCACCGCGGGGGGCGGGGAGACCCAGTACTTC
CDR3: CATTAGGGETQYF

D: -
J: TRBJ1-1
V: TRBV27
size: -
DNA: TGTGCCAGCTCCCACGGAGAAAACACTGAAGCTTTCTTT
CDR3: CASSHGENTEAFF

D: TRBD2
J: TRBJ2-3
V: TRBV4-1
size: -
DNA: TGCGCCAGCAGCCAAGACCTACTAGCGGGAGTAATAGATACGCAGTATTTT
CDR3: CASSQDLLAGVIDTQYF

D: -
J: TRBJ1-3
V: TRBV7-2
size: -
DNA: TGTGCCAGCAGCTTAGGCCCGGGGGCGACAACTGGAAACACCATATATTTT
CDR3: CASSLGPGATTGNTIYF

D: -
J: TRBJ2-5
V: TRBV10-2
size: -
DNA: TGCGCCAGCAGCGCCGCAGGGAAAGAGACCCAGTACTTC
CDR3: CASSAAGKETQYF